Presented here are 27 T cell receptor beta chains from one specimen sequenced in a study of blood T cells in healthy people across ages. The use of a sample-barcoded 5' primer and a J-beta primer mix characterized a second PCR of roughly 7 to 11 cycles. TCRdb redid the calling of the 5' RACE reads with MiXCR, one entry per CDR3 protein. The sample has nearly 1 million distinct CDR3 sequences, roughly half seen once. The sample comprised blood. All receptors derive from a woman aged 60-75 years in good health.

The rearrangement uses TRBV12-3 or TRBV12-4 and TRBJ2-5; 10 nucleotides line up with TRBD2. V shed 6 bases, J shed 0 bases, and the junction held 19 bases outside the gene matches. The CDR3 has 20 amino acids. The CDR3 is CASSSAGGSGRPPYQETQYF. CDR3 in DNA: TGTGCCAGCAGCTCCGCCGGCGGTAGCGGGAGGCCTCCGTACCAAGAGACCCAGTACTTC.

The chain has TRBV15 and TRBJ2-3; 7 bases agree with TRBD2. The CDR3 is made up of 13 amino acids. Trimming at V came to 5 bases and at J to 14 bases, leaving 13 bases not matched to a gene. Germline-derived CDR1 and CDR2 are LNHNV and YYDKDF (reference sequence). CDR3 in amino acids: CATSAGVHRYAYF. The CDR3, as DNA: TGTGCCACCAGCGCGGGAGTACACAGATACGCGTATTTT.

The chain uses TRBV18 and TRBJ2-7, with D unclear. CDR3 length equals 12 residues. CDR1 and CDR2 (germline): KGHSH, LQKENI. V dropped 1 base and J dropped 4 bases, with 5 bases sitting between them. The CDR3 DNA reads TGTGCCAGCTCACCACGGCTTTACGAGCAGTACTTC. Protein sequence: CASSPRLYEQYF.

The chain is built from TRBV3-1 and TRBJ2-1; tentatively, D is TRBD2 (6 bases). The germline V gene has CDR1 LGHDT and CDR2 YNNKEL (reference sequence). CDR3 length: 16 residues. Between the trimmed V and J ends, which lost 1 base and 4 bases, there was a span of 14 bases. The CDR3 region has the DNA TGTGCCAGCAGCCAAGTGTTCTCGGGAGTATACAATGAGCAGTTCTTC. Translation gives CASSQVFSGVYNEQFF.

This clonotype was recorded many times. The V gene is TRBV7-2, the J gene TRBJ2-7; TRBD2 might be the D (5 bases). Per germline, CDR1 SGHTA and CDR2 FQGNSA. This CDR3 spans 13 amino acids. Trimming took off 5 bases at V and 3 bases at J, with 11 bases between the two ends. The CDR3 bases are TGTGCCAGCAGCCCAGGCGGGCGCTACGAGCAGTACTTC. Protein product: CASSPGGRYEQYF.

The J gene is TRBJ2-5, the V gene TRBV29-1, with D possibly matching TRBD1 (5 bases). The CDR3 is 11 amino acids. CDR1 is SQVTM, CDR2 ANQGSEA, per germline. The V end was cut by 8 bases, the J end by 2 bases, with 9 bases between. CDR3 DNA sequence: TGCAGCACCCGACAGCAAGAGACCCAGTACTTC. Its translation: CSTRQQETQYF.

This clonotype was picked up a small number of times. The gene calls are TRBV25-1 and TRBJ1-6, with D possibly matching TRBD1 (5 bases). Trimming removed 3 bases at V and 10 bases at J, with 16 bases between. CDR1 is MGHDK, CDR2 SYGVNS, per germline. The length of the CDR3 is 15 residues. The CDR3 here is CASSDPRDPKSPLHF. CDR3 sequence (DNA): TGTGCCAGCAGTGACCCCCGGGACCCTAAATCACCCCTCCACTTT.

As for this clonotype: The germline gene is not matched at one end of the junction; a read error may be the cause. DNA for the CDR3: TGCGCCAGCAGCTTGGGCCCGGTAAACAGGCTACGAGACTACGAGCTGTACTTC. As protein: CASSLGPVNRLRDYELYF. J is TRBJ2-1 and V is TRBV5-1; D tentatively reads TRBD1 or TRBD2 (5 bases each). In germline, CDR1 is SGHRS, CDR2 YFSETQ. The CDR3 runs to 18 residues. The full variable domain, with the rest looked up from reference TRBV5-1 and TRBJ2-1, is KAGVTQTPRYLIKTRGQQVTLSCSPISGHRSVSWYQQTPGQGLQFLFEYFSETQRNKGNFPGRFSGRQFSNSRSEMNVSTLELGDSALYLCASSLGPVNRLRDYELYFGPGTRLTVL.

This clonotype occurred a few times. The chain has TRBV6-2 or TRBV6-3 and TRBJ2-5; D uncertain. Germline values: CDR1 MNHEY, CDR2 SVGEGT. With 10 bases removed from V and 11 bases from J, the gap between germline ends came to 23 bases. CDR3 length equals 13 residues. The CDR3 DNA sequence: TGTGCCACCGTGCGCCTGTTGGGCACGGAGCAGTACTTC. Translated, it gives CATVRLLGTEQYF.

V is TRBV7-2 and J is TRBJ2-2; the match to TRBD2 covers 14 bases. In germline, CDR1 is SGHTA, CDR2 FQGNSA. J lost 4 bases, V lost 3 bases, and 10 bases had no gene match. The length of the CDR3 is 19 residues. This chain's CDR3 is CASSFGTSGSIPRTGELFF. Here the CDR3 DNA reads TGTGCCAGCAGCTTTGGGACTAGCGGGAGTATACCGCGCACCGGGGAGCTGTTTTTT.

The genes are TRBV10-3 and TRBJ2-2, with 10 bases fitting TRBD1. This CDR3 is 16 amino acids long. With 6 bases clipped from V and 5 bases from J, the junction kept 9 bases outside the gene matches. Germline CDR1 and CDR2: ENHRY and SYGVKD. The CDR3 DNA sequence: TGTGCCATCAGACAAGGACAGGGGGGAAAGACCGGGGAGCTGTTTTTT. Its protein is CAIRQGQGGKTGELFF.

The DNA for the CDR3 is TGTGCCAGCATGGGGTGGGGACAGGGATCCTACAATGAGCAGTTCTTC. This gives the protein CASMGWGQGSYNEQFF. The chain recombines TRBV28 with TRBJ2-1, with 9 bases fitting TRBD1. Germline V lookup: CDR1 MDHEN, CDR2 SYDVKM. The CDR3 consists of 16 residues. The J segment lost 1 base and the V segment lost 7 bases, leaving 8 bases of the junction unmatched.

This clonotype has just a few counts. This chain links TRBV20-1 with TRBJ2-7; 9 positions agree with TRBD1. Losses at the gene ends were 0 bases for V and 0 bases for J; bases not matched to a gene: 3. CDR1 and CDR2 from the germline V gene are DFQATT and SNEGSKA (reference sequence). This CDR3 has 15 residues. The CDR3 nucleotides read TGCAGTGCTAGAGAATGGGGACAGGGCTCCTACGAGCAGTACTTC. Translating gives CSAREWGQGSYEQYF.

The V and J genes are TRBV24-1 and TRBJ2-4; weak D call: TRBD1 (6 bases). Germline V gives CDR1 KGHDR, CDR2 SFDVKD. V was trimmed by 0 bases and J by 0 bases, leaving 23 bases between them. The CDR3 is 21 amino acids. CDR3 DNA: TGTGCCACCAGTGATTTGAAGGGGGATCGATTCTCACCCTTAGCCAAAAACATTCAGTACTTC. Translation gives CATSDLKGDRFSPLAKNIQYF.

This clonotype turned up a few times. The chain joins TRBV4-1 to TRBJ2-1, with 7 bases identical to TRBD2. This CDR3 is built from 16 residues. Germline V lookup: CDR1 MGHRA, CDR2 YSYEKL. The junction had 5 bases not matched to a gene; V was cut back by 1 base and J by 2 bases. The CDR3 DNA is TGCGCCAGCAGCCAAGGACCGGGACTACCCTACAATGAGCAGTTCTTC. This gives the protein CASSQGPGLPYNEQFF.

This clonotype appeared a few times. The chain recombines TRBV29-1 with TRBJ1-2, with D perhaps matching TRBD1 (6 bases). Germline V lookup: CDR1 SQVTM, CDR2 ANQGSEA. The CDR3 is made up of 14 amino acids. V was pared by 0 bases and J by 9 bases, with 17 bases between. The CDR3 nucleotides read TGCAGCGTTGAAGAGGGGGCCCACGGGACGAGCTACACCTTC. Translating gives CSVEEGAHGTSYTF.

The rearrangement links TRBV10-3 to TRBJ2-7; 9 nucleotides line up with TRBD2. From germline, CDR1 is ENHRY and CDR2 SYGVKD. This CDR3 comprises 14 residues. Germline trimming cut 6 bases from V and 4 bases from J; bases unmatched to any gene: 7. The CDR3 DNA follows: TGTGCCATCAGCCCCGGGACTAGCATGTACGAGCAGTACTTC. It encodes CAISPGTSMYEQYF.

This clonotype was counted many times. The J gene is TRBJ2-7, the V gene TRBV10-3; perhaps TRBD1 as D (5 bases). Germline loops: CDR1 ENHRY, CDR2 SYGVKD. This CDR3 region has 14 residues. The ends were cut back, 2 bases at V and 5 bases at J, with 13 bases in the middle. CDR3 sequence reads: CAISEETAPHEQYF. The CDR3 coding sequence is TGTGCCATCAGTGAGGAGACAGCCCCTCACGAGCAGTACTTC.

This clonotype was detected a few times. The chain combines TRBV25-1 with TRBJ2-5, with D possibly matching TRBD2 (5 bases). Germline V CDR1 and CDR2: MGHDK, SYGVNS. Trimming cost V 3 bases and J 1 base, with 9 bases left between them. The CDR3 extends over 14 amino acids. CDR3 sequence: CASSDAGLQETQYF. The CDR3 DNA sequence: TGTGCCAGCAGTGACGCGGGCCTCCAAGAGACCCAGTACTTC.

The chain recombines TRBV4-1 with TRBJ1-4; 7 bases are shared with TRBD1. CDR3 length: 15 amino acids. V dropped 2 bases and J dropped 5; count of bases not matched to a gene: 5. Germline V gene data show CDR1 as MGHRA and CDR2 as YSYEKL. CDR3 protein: CASSQLGTANEKLFF. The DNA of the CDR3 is TGCGCCAGCAGCCAATTAGGGACAGCGAATGAAAAACTGTTTTTT.

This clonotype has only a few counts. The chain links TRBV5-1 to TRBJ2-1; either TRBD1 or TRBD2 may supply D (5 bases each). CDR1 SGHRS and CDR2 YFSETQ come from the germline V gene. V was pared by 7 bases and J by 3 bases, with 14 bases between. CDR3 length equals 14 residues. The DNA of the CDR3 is TGCGCCAGCGACGACGGGACGGACTACAATGAGCAGTTCTTC. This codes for CASDDGTDYNEQFF.

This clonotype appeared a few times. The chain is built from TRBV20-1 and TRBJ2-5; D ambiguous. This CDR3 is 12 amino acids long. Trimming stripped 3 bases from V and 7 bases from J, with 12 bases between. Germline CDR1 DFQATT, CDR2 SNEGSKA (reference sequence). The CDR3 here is CSARSEMSTQYF. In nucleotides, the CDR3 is TGCAGTGCTAGGTCGGAGATGTCGACCCAGTACTTC.

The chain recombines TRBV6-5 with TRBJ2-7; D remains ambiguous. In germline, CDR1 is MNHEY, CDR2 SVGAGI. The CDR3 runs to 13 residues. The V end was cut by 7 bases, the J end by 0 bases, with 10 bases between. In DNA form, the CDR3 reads TGTGCCAGCATGAAGTCCGGCTCCTACGAGCAGTACTTC. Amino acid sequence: CASMKSGSYEQYF.

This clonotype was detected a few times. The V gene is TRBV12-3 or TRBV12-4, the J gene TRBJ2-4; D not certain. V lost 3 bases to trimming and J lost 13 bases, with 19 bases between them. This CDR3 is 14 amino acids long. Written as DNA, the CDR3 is TGTGCCAGCAGTTTGAGCCTAAGGGTAGTTGAGCAGTACTTC. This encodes CASSLSLRVVEQYF.

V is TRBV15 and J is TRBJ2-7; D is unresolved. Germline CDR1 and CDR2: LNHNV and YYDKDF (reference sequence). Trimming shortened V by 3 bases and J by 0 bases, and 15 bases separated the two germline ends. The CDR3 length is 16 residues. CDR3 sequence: CATSRIDSISSYEQYF. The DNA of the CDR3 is TGTGCCACCAGCAGGATTGATTCAATCAGCTCCTACGAGCAGTACTTC.

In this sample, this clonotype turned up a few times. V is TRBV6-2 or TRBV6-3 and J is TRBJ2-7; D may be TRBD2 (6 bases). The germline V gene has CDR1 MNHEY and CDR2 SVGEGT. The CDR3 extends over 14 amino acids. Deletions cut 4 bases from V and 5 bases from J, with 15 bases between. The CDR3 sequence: CASSWRGSQDEQYF. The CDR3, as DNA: TGTGCCAGCAGTTGGCGGGGAAGCCAGGACGAGCAGTACTTC.

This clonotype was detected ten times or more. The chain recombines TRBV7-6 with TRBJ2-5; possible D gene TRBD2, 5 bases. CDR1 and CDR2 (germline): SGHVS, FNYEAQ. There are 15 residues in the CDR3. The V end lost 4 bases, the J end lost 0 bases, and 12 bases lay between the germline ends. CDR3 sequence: CASSSISGDQETQYF. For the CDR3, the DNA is TGTGCCAGCAGCTCTATAAGCGGAGACCAAGAGACCCAGTACTTC.